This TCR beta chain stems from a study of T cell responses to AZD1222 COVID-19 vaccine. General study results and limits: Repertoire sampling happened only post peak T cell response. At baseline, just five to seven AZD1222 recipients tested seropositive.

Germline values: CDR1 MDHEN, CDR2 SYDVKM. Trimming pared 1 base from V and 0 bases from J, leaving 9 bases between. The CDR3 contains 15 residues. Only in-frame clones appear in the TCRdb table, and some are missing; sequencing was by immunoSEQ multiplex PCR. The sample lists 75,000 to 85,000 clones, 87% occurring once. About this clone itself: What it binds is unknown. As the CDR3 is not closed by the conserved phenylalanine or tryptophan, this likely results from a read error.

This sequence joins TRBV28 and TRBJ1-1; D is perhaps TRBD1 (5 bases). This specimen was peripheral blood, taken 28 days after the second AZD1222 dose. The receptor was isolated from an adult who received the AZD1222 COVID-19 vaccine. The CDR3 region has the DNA TGTGCCAGCAGTTTATATAAGGGGCTGAACACTGAAGCTTTCCTT. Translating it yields CASSLYKGLNTEAFL.